The 18 T cell receptor beta chains given below trace back to one sample, sequenced in a study of cytomegalovirus exposure and HLA in healthy donors. The PCR ran on 60 Vbeta and 13 Jbeta primers. Assay: immunoSEQ multiplex PCR; the TCRdb copy retains only in-frame clones and omits some. The sample's table shows 200,000 to 250,000 clones. Sequenced: PBMCs. The receptors here all came from a woman under 40 in good health and CMV-seropositive.

The CDR3 loop reads CASSPAGGRLAEAFF. Written as DNA, the CDR3 is TGTGCCAGCAGTCCCGCGGGGGGGCGCTTAGCTGAAGCTTTCTTT. This chain connects TRBV6-5 to TRBJ1-1, with D perhaps TRBD1 (6 bases). V was pared by 5 bases and J by 6 bases, with 19 bases between. Germline values: CDR1 MNHEY, CDR2 SVGAGI. CDR3 length equals 15 residues.

The chain links TRBV2 to TRBJ1-2; D remains unclear. The V gene's germline CDR1 is SNHLY and CDR2 FYNNEI. This CDR3 is built from 15 residues. V was trimmed by 5 bases and J by 1 base, leaving 14 bases between them. CDR3 in DNA: TGTGCCAGCAGTCAAAACAGAGAGCTTAACTATGGCTACACCTTC. It specifies CASSQNRELNYGYTF.

The chain carries TRBV9 and TRBJ2-7, with 10 positions matching TRBD2. The CDR3 is made up of 14 amino acids. CDR1 and CDR2 from the germline V gene are SGDLS and YYNGEE. The V and J ends lost 0 bases and 3 bases, in that order; junction bases with no gene match: 0. Here the CDR3 reads CASSVASGGYEQYF. CDR3 coding DNA: TGTGCCAGCAGCGTAGCTAGCGGGGGCTACGAGCAGTACTTC.

The J gene is TRBJ2-6, the V gene TRBV5-1; no clear D. V was pared by 6 bases and J by 0 bases, with 13 bases between. The CDR3 runs 16 residues. Germline V gene lookup returns CDR1 SGHRS and CDR2 YFSETQ. The CDR3 nucleotides are TGCGCCAGCACCCAGCGTGTATTCTCTGGGGCCAACGTCCTGACTTTC. Its translation: CASTQRVFSGANVLTF.

The chain employs TRBV7-9 and TRBJ2-5, with D possibly being TRBD2 (5 bases). The CDR3 is made up of 11 amino acids. Germline V CDR1 and CDR2: SEHNR, FQNEAQ (reference sequence). Trimming cost V 4 bases and J 5 bases, with 5 bases left between them. The CDR3 protein is CASSSGETQYF. The CDR3 DNA is TGTGCCAGCAGCTCGGGGGAGACCCAGTACTTC.

This chain's CDR3 is CASSLDRDRGRSNYGYTF. Here the CDR3 DNA reads TGTGCCAGCAGCTTGGACCGGGACAGGGGGCGATCCAACTATGGCTACACCTTC. V gene TRBV5-6 combines with J gene TRBJ1-2; TRBD1 agrees at 12 bases. Losses at the gene ends were 0 bases for V and 2 bases for J; bases not matched to a gene: 8. The germline V gene has CDR1 SGHDT and CDR2 YYEEEE. The CDR3 loop spans 18 amino acids.

The V and J genes are TRBV5-5 and TRBJ2-5; D unresolved. V lost 3 bases to trimming and J lost 2 bases, with 8 bases between them. The CDR3 has 13 residues. Germline CDR1 reads SGHKS; CDR2 reads YYEKEE (reference sequence). CDR3 DNA: TGTGCCAGCAGCTACGAGGAACAAGAGACCCAGTACTTC. Protein: CASSYEEQETQYF.

The chain has TRBV19 and TRBJ2-2; the D is unclear. V was shortened by 5 bases and J by 1 base, with 11 bases between the two germline ends. From germline, CDR1 is LNHDA and CDR2 SQIVND (reference sequence). The CDR3 is 15 residues long. The CDR3 here is CASSDPGQNTGELFF. CDR3 coding DNA: TGTGCCAGTAGTGATCCAGGCCAGAACACCGGGGAGCTGTTTTTT.

CDR3 nucleotides: TGTGTCAGAAGCCCTATCCCTCGACAGGGGGGACGTGAAAAACTGTTTTTT. Its protein product is CVRSPIPRQGGREKLFF. This chain joins TRBV7-5 and TRBJ1-4; the table calls TRBD1, which could not be checked here. TRBV7-5 is labeled a pseudogene. CDR3 length: 17 residues.

The V and J genes are TRBV30 and TRBJ2-1, with 7 bases lining up with TRBD2. V dropped 3 bases and J dropped 7; count of bases not matched to a gene: 15. This CDR3 spans 16 amino acids. CDR1 and CDR2 from the germline V gene are GTSNPN and SVGIG (reference sequence). The CDR3 sequence is CAWRLGGRAGRNEQFF. For the CDR3, the DNA is TGTGCCTGGAGACTCGGGGGGAGGGCGGGGAGAAATGAGCAGTTCTTC.

This rearrangement joins TRBV19 to TRBJ1-5; 8 nucleotides agree with TRBD1. V shed 6 bases and J 4 bases; nucleotides not matched to a gene: 5. This CDR3 has 14 residues. Germline assignment: CDR1 LNHDA and CDR2 SQIVND (reference sequence). The CDR3 DNA reads as TGTGCCAGTAGACCGACAGGGGCAAATCAGCCCCAGCATTTT. It yields the protein CASRPTGANQPQHF.

This chain connects TRBV7-9 to TRBJ1-2; D uncertain. The CDR3 consists of 14 residues. V lost 0 bases and J 1 base, leaving 6 bases between the germline ends. CDR1 is SEHNR, CDR2 FQNEAQ, per germline (reference sequence). The CDR3: CASSLAQVNYGYTF. CDR3 nucleotide sequence: TGTGCCAGCAGCTTAGCGCAGGTTAACTATGGCTACACCTTC.

This chain uses TRBV18 with TRBJ1-1, with 8 bases matching TRBD1. The CDR3 extends over 17 amino acids. V lost 2 bases to trimming and J lost 0 bases; unmatched junction nucleotides: 8. Germline V CDR1 and CDR2: KGHSH, LQKENI. This CDR3 is CASSPSSRDRLNTEAFF. CDR3 sequence (DNA): TGTGCCAGCTCACCAAGTTCCCGGGACAGGCTGAACACTGAAGCTTTCTTT.

DNA for the CDR3: TGTGCCAGCAGTGACCCAGGGGCCGGAGAGCAGTACTTC. Translation gives CASSDPGAGEQYF. The gene calls are TRBV25-1 and TRBJ2-7; possible D gene TRBD1, 6 bases. Germline CDR1 MGHDK, CDR2 SYGVNS. V was cut by 3 bases and J by 7 bases, with 13 bases left in between. The CDR3 runs to 13 residues.

This sequence joins TRBV4-3 and TRBJ2-3, with D possibly matching TRBD2 (5 bases). The ends were cut back, 0 bases at V and 4 bases at J, with 23 bases in the middle. Germline lookup yields CDR1 LGHNA and CDR2 YSLEER. CDR3 size: 19 residues. CDR3 in amino acids: CASSQDIGEIAFAADTQYF. CDR3 bases: TGCGCCAGCAGCCAAGATATCGGGGAGATTGCGTTTGCCGCAGATACGCAGTATTTT.

The CDR3 region is CAWSLLVPGYTF. In DNA form, the CDR3 reads TGTGCCTGGAGTCTCCTCGTTCCTGGCTACACCTTC. V usage is TRBV30 and J usage is TRBJ1-2; D is unclear. V lost 2 bases, J lost 7 bases, and 11 bases lay in between. Germline assignment: CDR1 GTSNPN and CDR2 SVGIG (reference sequence). The CDR3 is 12 residues long.

This rearrangement joins TRBV10-2 to TRBJ2-1; 9 nucleotides align to TRBD1. CDR3 length: 15 amino acids. V was pared by 3 bases and J by 4 bases, with 4 bases of the junction left unmatched. Germline CDR1 and CDR2: WSHSY and SAAADI. CDR3 amino acids: CASSEQGAAYNEQFF. The DNA for the CDR3 is TGCGCCAGCAGTGAACAGGGGGCAGCGTACAATGAGCAGTTCTTC.

The J gene is TRBJ1-1, the V gene TRBV5-1; 7 bases are shared with TRBD1. CDR3 length: 14 amino acids. Per the germline V gene, CDR1 is SGHRS and CDR2 is YFSETQ. Germline trimming cut 5 bases from V and 5 bases from J; bases unmatched to any gene: 9. The CDR3 DNA follows: TGCGCCAGCAGATCTCTGGCAGGGGGAACTGAAGCTTTCTTT. Translating it yields CASRSLAGGTEAFF.